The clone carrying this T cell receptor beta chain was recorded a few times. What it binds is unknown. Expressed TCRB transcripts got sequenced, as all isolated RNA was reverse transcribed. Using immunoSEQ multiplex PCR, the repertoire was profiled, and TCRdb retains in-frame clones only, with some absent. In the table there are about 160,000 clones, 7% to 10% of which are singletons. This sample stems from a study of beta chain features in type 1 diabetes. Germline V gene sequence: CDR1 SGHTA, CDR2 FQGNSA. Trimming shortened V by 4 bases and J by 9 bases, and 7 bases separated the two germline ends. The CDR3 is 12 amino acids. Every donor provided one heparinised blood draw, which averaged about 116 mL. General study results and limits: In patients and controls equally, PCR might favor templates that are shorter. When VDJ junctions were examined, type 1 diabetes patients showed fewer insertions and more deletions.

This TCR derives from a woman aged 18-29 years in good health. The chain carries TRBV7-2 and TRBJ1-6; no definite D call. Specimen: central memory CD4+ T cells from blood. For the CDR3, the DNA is TGTGCCAGCAGCTCACCCAGTTCACCCCTCCACTTT. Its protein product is CASSSPSSPLHF.